This T cell receptor (beta chain) was sequenced during a study of cytomegalovirus exposure and HLA in healthy donors (dated by TCRdb to about 2017). General notes on the study: According to an earlier analysis of a few hundred of the donors, 150 million to 200 million T cells yielded 95 million to 140 million unique TCR beta sequences and 250 to 350 Gb of sequence data. A later analysis re-examined previously published TCR beta repertoires from roughly 720 donors and added high-resolution HLA genotyping to investigate patterns of TCR occurrence. Of the 300 to 500 genotyped donors, approximately 81% were placed in the genetic ancestry cluster associated with self-reported Caucasian donors. Typing coverage varied by locus: roughly 629-640 donors for A, B, C, DRB1 and DQB1; around 560 for DQA1; about 590 for DPA1; around 450 for DPB1. An earlier analysis of approximately 580 of the donors used high-throughput TCR beta sequencing to judge whether each TCR beta V gene segment behaved as functional or pseudogenic. The study was designed to test whether signatures of past pathogen exposure could be identified by cataloging public T cell receptors. All discovery cohort repertoires had been generated using a single sequencing platform. Roughly 300 gigabases of sequencing data and approximately 84 million unique TCR sequences were included in an early release covering under 650 HLA-typed donors. Using immunosequencing, the study profiled T cell repertoires from 550 to 750 subjects and related those repertoires to cytomegalovirus serostatus. In addition to the first cohort of around 670 subjects, a separate validation cohort of over 90 different subjects was used. Alongside the repertoire data, information on donor age, sex, ethnicity and CMV serostatus was compiled. Across 398 genotyped donors of the cohort, an average of about 240,000 unique TCR beta nucleotide sequences per donor were sequenced, and roughly a sixth of those sequences were non-productive. A later genetic analysis took genome-wide SNP genotypes for about three fifths of the 666 donors and used that subset as a discovery cohort. High-throughput TCR immunosequencing, statistical association of individual TCRs with disease status, and machine learning were combined to predict cytomegalovirus infection status. Both class I and class II loci were covered by HLA typing, at four-digit resolution. Because of strong linkage in the cohort, five DR-DQ haplotypes were treated as single units for association and clustering. Rather than drawing on any new phenotypic data, the later analysis identified candidate immune exposures from TCR beta sequences and the way those sequences occurred across donors. Study-wide conclusions, independent of this receptor: In this cohort, only TCR beta chains were sequenced, and detectable features were limited by the absence of alpha or paired-chain data. Cytomegalovirus status was reported to be diagnosed by the classifier with high specificity and sensitivity in both the original and validation cohorts. CMV serostatus was the only immune exposure information available for the cohort. Most TCR sequences were observed very rarely across donors, whereas some public TCRs were present in many individuals. Because HLA typing was unavailable for some donors at each locus, only the typed subset was used in association tests. In a later analysis, the rate of TCR association differed among HLA loci, with DRB1 alleles having the most associated TCRs and HLA-C alleles having the fewest. An earlier analysis of several hundred of the donors showed that most TCR beta V segments appeared in productive rearrangements either about 87% or about 30% of the time, which broadly matched IMGT annotations. A few of the identified cytomegalovirus-associated TCR beta chains were confirmed in vitro to be specific for cytomegalovirus antigens. A later genetic analysis reported fewer N-insertions in productive TCRs among donors in an Asian-associated ancestry cluster than the roughly 690-donor mean. Presence/absence analyses assumed roughly uniform sequencing depth across donors, an assumption that may not hold. A further reported finding was that TCR beta sequences accurately predicted the HLA-A and HLA-B alleles for most subjects in the first cohort. The 87-base-pair reads could not distinguish some IMGT-functional V segments, including TRBV6-2 and TRBV6-3, so those segments were excluded. Most CMV-associated TCR beta chains appeared to be HLA-restricted in a later analysis, and the HLA associations seemed to be driven largely by CMV exposure. Correlated functional status among segregating V segments might reflect linkage disequilibrium, but an unknown experimental factor could not be ruled out. A cluster of highly shared sequence variants was judged likely to be a technical artifact of the sequencing pipeline. Compared with equally common non-associated chains, HLA-associated TCR beta chains in a later analysis were more clonally expanded and had lower generation probabilities. It was suggested by the authors that the approach could potentially be generalized to other disease states and immunological phenotypes. According to a later analysis, parvovirus B19, influenza, CMV and Epstein-Barr virus appeared linked to several top co-occurrence clusters. The earlier analysis of around 600 of the donors excluded 15 to 20 rarely observed V segments, including chromosome 9 orphons, because counts were too low. In a later analysis, 15,000 to 20,000 TCR beta sequences were associated with specific HLA alleles at a false discovery rate of 0.05. The study listed approximately 150 TCR beta chains as associated with cytomegalovirus. A later genetic analysis associated a missense DCLRE1C variant with V-gene and J-gene trimming of TCR beta chains, and an independent cohort replicated the association. When HLA alleles, especially DR and DQ, strongly co-occurred, TCR associations were difficult to assign to individual alleles.

The V end loses 4 bases and the J end loses 4 bases, and a stretch of 14 bases separates them. The cysteine opens and the phenylalanine closes a CDR3 of 15 amino acids. Only the CDR3 region is kept as DNA, spanning 45 bases read in frame from base 1. The germline V gene gives CDR1 as KGHSH and CDR2 as LQKENI. The cohort comprised hundreds of healthy bone marrow donors. All cohort members were sampled while nominally healthy, although unrecorded immune exposures were likely present. The donor tested CMV seropositive, placing the donor among the approximately 290 seropositive members of the cohort. A peripheral blood sample was collected from each donor, and TCR beta sequencing was performed on peripheral blood mononuclear cells. The Qiagen DNeasy Blood Extraction Kit was used to extract genomic DNA from the blood cell samples. The library was obtained by the immunoSEQ multiplex PCR assay. For the multiplex PCR, a mixture combining 60 forward primers for TCR Vbeta segments and 13 reverse primers for TCR Jbeta segments was used. The CDR3 region of rearranged TCR beta genes was amplified from genomic DNA with a multiplex PCR assay. On the Illumina HiSeq System, the amplified TCR beta libraries were sequenced as 87-base-pair reads. In the original analysis: A later analysis tallied roughly 78 million unique TCR beta chains across the 666 repertoires, and approximately 11 million of those chains were shared by two or more donors. A nearest-neighbor algorithm error-corrected the raw reads and collapsed the reads into unique sequences, merging closely related sequences to remove PCR and sequencing errors. To assign V, D and J gene segments, CDR3 sequences were aligned to IMGT reference sequences. For a sequence to be retained, a match of at least six nucleotides to both a V gene segment and a J gene segment was required. Rearrangements were called productive when the CDR3 lacked stop codons and stayed in frame with V and J; all others were non-productive. Following IMGT convention, CDR3 was defined as the stretch from the second conserved V-encoded cysteine to the conserved J-encoded phenylalanine. In an earlier analysis of 550 to 650 of the donors, sequences lacking an unambiguous match to a single V gene segment were excluded. An earlier analysis of 500 to 700 of the donors classified V segments as functional when productive rearrangements were above 56.7% and as segregating when the standard deviation between donors was above 5%. A statistical classification framework was built for diagnosing cytomegalovirus status from the catalog of TCR beta chain sequences. V and J gene assignment, in a later analysis, came from comparing TCR nucleotide sequences with IMGT/GENE-DB human TR gene sequences. Using the TCRdist pipeline, a later analysis assigned CDR3 sequences along with most-parsimonious VDJ recombination scenarios. A later analysis defined each TCR beta chain by its CDR3 amino acid sequence plus V-gene family, and excluded reads lacking a unique V-gene family. To address suspected cross-contamination and a sequencing artifact, a later analysis removed under 600 highly shared, low-generation-probability nucleotide sequences. For each public chain, a later analysis derived a clonal expansion index from normalized ranks of inferred template counts within each repertoire. Generation probabilities in a later analysis came from a VDJ recombination model fitted to out-of-frame rearrangements, and those results were checked against IGoR. In a later analysis, hypergeometric tests were used to score TCR-TCR, TCR-HLA and TCR-CMV co-occurrence, with a repertoire-size bias correction applied to TCR pairs. In a later analysis, false discovery rates were estimated by permuting HLA or CMV assignments 20 times. In a later analysis, co-occurring TCRs were grouped using DBSCAN, and TCRdist sequence similarity was added for clustering within HLA-allele-positive subsets. Repertoires with fewer than 30,000 or more than 120,000 public chains were left out of co-occurrence clustering, as were about 5 repertoires with anomalous nucleotide sharing. Entries here come from immuneACCESS through TCRdb and include only in-frame sequences with V and J called. Some clones fail to appear in such tables; in the studies checked, an unresolved V gene covers under half of the shortfall, and the cause of the remainder is unknown. V, J and clone size are those of that table, while D and trimming were read from the DNA. The sample table contains around 120,000 clones; only one count was recorded for 65% to 80% of them. The top ten hold about 2.6% of the sample.

Note on this clone: What antigen it recognizes has not been identified. The input lacks base qualities; no much larger clone sits a single base away.

The chain joins TRBV18 to TRBJ2-1; TRBD2 is perhaps the D gene, given 6 matching bases. The TCR sequence derives from a woman aged 40 to 50 in good health and CMV-seropositive. Material for sequencing was PBMCs. CDR3 loop: CASSHGGRGYNEQFF. The DNA sequence is TGTGCCAGCTCACACGGGGGAAGAGGGTACAATGAGCAGTTCTTC. Beyond the CDR3, the reference TRBV18 and TRBJ2-1 genes provide the residues; the full variable domain reads: NAGVMQNPRHLVRRRGQEARLRCSPMKGHSHVYWYRQLPEEGLKFMVYLQKENIIDESGMPKERFSAEFPKEGPSILRIQQVVRGDSAAYFCASSHGGRGYNEQFFGPGTRLTVL.